A single sample gave rise to the 32 T cell receptor beta chains below, sequenced in a study of blood T cell repertoires in COVID-19. TCRdb's copy holds only in-frame clones and misses some; the assay was immunoSEQ multiplex PCR. The sample has fewer than 600,000 clones; roughly 89% are singletons. Sample: peripheral blood. The receptors derive from a man aged 18 to 30 with COVID-19, enrolled during active disease.

V gene TRBV4-1 combines with J gene TRBJ2-5, with a weak D call TRBD2 (5 bases). Per the germline V gene, CDR1 is MGHRA and CDR2 is YSYEKL. V was cut by 4 bases and J by 5 bases, with 20 bases left in between. This CDR3 has 16 residues. The CDR3 coding sequence is TGCGCCAGCAGCCTCCTACTAAGTCGGGGTAGGGAGACCCAGTACTTC. As protein: CASSLLLSRGRETQYF.

The V and J genes are TRBV18 and TRBJ2-5; 13 nucleotides line up with TRBD2. This CDR3 has 16 amino acids. J gave up 3 bases and V 3 bases, and 4 bases lay outside the gene matches. Germline CDR1 is KGHSH and CDR2 is LQKENI. CDR3 DNA sequence: TGTGCCAGCTCACCGCGAGGGACTAGCGGGGAAGAGACCCAGTACTTC. It is translated as CASSPRGTSGEETQYF.

The V call is TRBV7-9, the J call TRBJ2-7, with 7 bases that match TRBD2. With 5 bases clipped from V and 4 bases from J, the junction kept 17 bases outside the gene matches. Germline loops: CDR1 SEHNR, CDR2 FQNEAQ (reference sequence). CDR3 size: 17 residues. The CDR3, as DNA: TGTGCCAGCAGCCCCCCGGGGCCGGGACTAACCTATTACGAGCAGTACTTC. Protein product: CASSPPGPGLTYYEQYF.

The CDR3 reads CASSKGAGARTGELFF. The CDR3 DNA is TGTGCCAGCAGCAAAGGGGCGGGGGCCCGCACCGGGGAGCTGTTTTTT. The chain is built from TRBV21-1 and TRBJ2-2; TRBD2, the table's D call, was not compared with the DNA. TRBV21-1 is deemed a pseudogene. The length of the CDR3 is 16 residues.

This chain connects TRBV5-4 to TRBJ1-2; 9 bases are shared with TRBD1. With V trimmed by 3 bases and J by 4 bases, 4 bases remained unmatched. Germline CDR1 SGHNT, CDR2 YYREEE (reference sequence). The CDR3 runs to 14 residues. CDR3 in amino acids: CASSSGTGSYGYTF. In DNA form, the CDR3 reads TGTGCCAGCAGCTCTGGGACAGGGTCCTATGGCTACACCTTC.

The J gene is TRBJ2-1, the V gene TRBV29-1, with D unresolved. The CDR3 runs to 10 residues. V dropped 5 bases and J dropped 9 bases, with 8 bases sitting between them. Germline loops: CDR1 SQVTM, CDR2 ANQGSEA. In DNA, the CDR3 is TGCAGCGTTTGGCAAGTTGAGCAGTTCTTC. Protein sequence: CSVWQVEQFF.

The chain is built from TRBV5-8 and TRBJ2-4, with no clear D. Germline CDR1 SGHTS, CDR2 YDEGEE. The CDR3 covers 15 residues. V shed 4 bases and J shed 5 bases, with 16 bases lying between them. The CDR3 is CASSPPNWLENIQYF. The CDR3 DNA follows: TGTGCCAGCAGCCCCCCCAATTGGCTCGAAAACATTCAGTACTTC. The full variable domain, rest sourced from reference TRBV5-8 and TRBJ2-4, is EAGVTQSPTHLIKTRGQQATLRCSPISGHTSVYWYQQALGLGLQFLLWYDEGEERNRGNFPPRFSGRQFPNYSSELNVNALELEDSALYLCASSPPNWLENIQYFGAGTRLSVL.

This clone was seen a handful of times. The rearrangement uses TRBV7-9 and TRBJ1-5, with D uncertain. The CDR3 sequence is 15 residues long. Germline V gives CDR1 SEHNR, CDR2 FQNEAQ (reference sequence). V dropped 4 bases and J dropped 4 bases, with 14 bases sitting between them. This CDR3 is CASSSGPVPNQPQHF. CDR3 nucleotide sequence: TGTGCCAGCAGCTCAGGCCCAGTCCCTAATCAGCCCCAGCATTTT.

This rearrangement joins TRBV27 to TRBJ2-1; D unresolved. This CDR3 is built from 13 residues. The V and J ends lost 5 bases and 6 bases respectively, with 11 bases between them. Per the germline V gene, CDR1 is MNHEY and CDR2 is SMNVEV (reference sequence). In DNA form, the CDR3 reads TGTGCCAGCAGTCTCTCCTCTCGCAATGAGCAGTTCTTC. It translates to CASSLSSRNEQFF.

The chain links TRBV18 to TRBJ1-3, with a weak D call TRBD1 (5 bases). The CDR3 sequence is 14 residues long. The germline V gene has CDR1 KGHSH and CDR2 LQKENI. The V end lost 5 bases, the J end lost 1 base, and 9 bases lay between the germline ends. The CDR3 DNA reads TGTGCCAGCTCATCCGACAGTTCTGGAAACACCATATATTTT. It is translated as CASSSDSSGNTIYF.

The rearrangement joins TRBV2 to TRBJ1-1, with 7 bases identical to TRBD1. Germline CDR1 reads SNHLY; CDR2 reads FYNNEI. V shed 7 bases and J 2 bases; nucleotides not matched to a gene: 7. This CDR3 contains 14 residues. CDR3 sequence (DNA): TGTGCCAGCACTCCACAGGGGCGAAACACTGAAGCTTTCTTT. Its translation is CASTPQGRNTEAFF.

This clone was recorded once. V and J are TRBV5-1 and TRBJ1-2, with 7 bases that match TRBD1. V was pared by 4 bases and J by 7 bases, with 7 bases of the junction left unmatched. In germline, CDR1 is SGHRS, CDR2 YFSETQ. The CDR3 has 13 residues. As DNA, the CDR3 is TGCGCCAGCAGCCCGGACAGGTCTCCTGGCTACACCTTC. Translation gives CASSPDRSPGYTF.

The chain carries TRBV6-5 and TRBJ2-1; 8 nucleotides align to TRBD1. The CDR3 covers 13 residues. Unmatched junction bases numbered 3, after V lost 2 bases and J lost 9 bases. Germline loops: CDR1 MNHEY, CDR2 SVGAGI. CDR3 amino acids: CASSYRRGREQFF. Here the CDR3 DNA reads TGTGCCAGCAGTTACCGCAGGGGGCGTGAGCAGTTCTTC.

The chain joins TRBV6-1 to TRBJ1-6; unclear D gene. V shed 0 bases and J shed 10 bases, with 16 bases lying between them. Per the germline V gene, CDR1 is MNHNS and CDR2 is SASEGT. The CDR3 contains 16 residues. The CDR3 DNA reads TGTGCCAGCAGTGAAGCGGTTTCCCAAGCTCGGTCACCCCTCCACTTT. It is translated as CASSEAVSQARSPLHF.

The CDR3 here is CASRDSPNQPQHF. The CDR3 DNA reads as TGTGCCAGCAGAGACAGTCCCAATCAGCCCCAGCATTTT. This chain links TRBV2 with TRBJ1-5, with TRBD1 as a possible D gene (5 bases). The germline V and J ends were trimmed by 6 bases and 3 bases, with 9 bases remaining between them. This CDR3 comprises 13 residues. Germline V gene sequence: CDR1 SNHLY, CDR2 FYNNEI.

This chain joins TRBV7-9 and TRBJ2-1; TRBD2 aligns across 13 bases. This CDR3 contains 16 residues. V lost 6 bases and J lost 9; bases outside the gene matches: 11. Per the germline V gene, CDR1 is SEHNR and CDR2 is FQNEAQ (reference sequence). The CDR3 DNA sequence: TGTGCCAGCAGAGCCCTAGGACTAGCGGGGGAGGTTGAGCAGTTCTTC. As protein: CASRALGLAGEVEQFF.

V gene TRBV6-5 combines with J gene TRBJ2-5, with a possible D match to TRBD2 (6 bases). CDR3 size: 16 residues. Germline V lookup: CDR1 MNHEY, CDR2 SVGAGI. Trimming left V 1 base short and J 2 bases short, with 14 bases between. The CDR3 sequence: CASSYFGAGRQETQYF. CDR3 sequence (DNA): TGTGCCAGCAGTTACTTTGGGGCGGGACGGCAAGAGACCCAGTACTTC.

V and J are TRBV5-4 and TRBJ2-5; 14 positions match TRBD2. The germline V gene has CDR1 SGHNT and CDR2 YYREEE (reference sequence). The CDR3 has 17 amino acids. Trimming cost V 0 bases and J 4 bases; bases outside gene matches: 5. The CDR3 region has the DNA TGTGCCAGCAGCTTGGCTGGGACTAGCGGGGGTGGAGAGACCCAGTACTTC. It encodes CASSLAGTSGGGETQYF.

The rearrangement uses TRBV6-5 and TRBJ2-1; 8 nucleotides match TRBD2. Germline trimming cut 0 bases from V and 14 bases from J; bases unmatched to any gene: 6. CDR1 is MNHEY, CDR2 SVGAGI, per germline. The CDR3 is 13 amino acids. The CDR3 here is CASSYSTGRAEFF. The CDR3 DNA reads as TGTGCCAGCAGTTACTCGACCGGGAGGGCCGAGTTCTTC.

Worth noting for this clone: A read error may explain this, as a much larger clone is one base away. Other DNA sequences in this sample translate to the same CDR3. The genes are TRBV12-3 or TRBV12-4 and TRBJ1-1, with D possibly being TRBD1 (5 bases). The CDR3 has 13 amino acids. V was shortened by 3 bases and J by 1 base, with 6 bases between the two germline ends. The CDR3 loop is CASSLGPNTEAFF. The DNA for the CDR3 is TGTGCCAGCAGTTTGGGGCCGAACACTGAAGCTTTCTTT.

The chain combines TRBV3-1 (or the pseudogene TRBV3-2) with TRBJ1-4; D perhaps matches TRBD1 (6 bases). CDR1 is LGHDT, CDR2 YNNKEL, per germline (reference sequence). Trimming removed 5 bases from V and 0 bases from J, with 10 bases in between. The CDR3 is 15 amino acids. This chain's CDR3 is CASSDRTSTNEKLFF. The CDR3 nucleotides are TGTGCCAGCAGCGACAGGACCTCAACTAATGAAAAACTGTTTTTT.

The chain links TRBV28 to TRBJ2-1; 7 bases align to TRBD2. Trimming took 4 bases from V and 6 from J; bases not matched to a gene: 6. The CDR3 runs 14 residues. Germline values: CDR1 MDHEN, CDR2 SYDVKM. CDR3 protein: CASSSRTRSNEQFF. The CDR3 DNA sequence: TGTGCCAGCAGTTCACGGACTAGGTCCAATGAGCAGTTCTTC. Full variable domain (remainder filled in from reference TRBV28 and TRBJ2-1): DVKVTQSSRYLVKRTGEKVFLECVQDMDHENMFWYRQDPGLGLRLIYFSYDVKMKEKGDIPEGYSVSREKKERFSLILESASTNQTSMYLCASSSRTRSNEQFFGPGTRLTVL.

The chain joins TRBV10-3 to TRBJ1-2; D ambiguous. The germline CDR1 and CDR2 sequences are ENHRY and SYGVKD. This CDR3 is 14 amino acids long. Trimming removed 0 bases from V and 3 bases from J, with 8 bases in between. The CDR3: CAISESEGYYGYTF. DNA for the CDR3: TGTGCCATCAGTGAGTCGGAGGGTTACTATGGCTACACCTTC.

The CDR3 sequence: CASSRTGASPLHF. Written as DNA, the CDR3 is TGTGCCAGTAGTAGGACAGGGGCCTCACCCCTCCACTTT. The V call is TRBV19, the J call TRBJ1-6; TRBD1 matches at 9 bases. The CDR3 is 13 residues long. Per germline, CDR1 LNHDA and CDR2 SQIVND (reference sequence). Trimming cost V 4 bases and J 10 bases; bases outside gene matches: 2. The full variable domain, in which reference TRBV19 and TRBJ1-6 provide the parts outside the CDR3, is DGGITQSPKYLFRKEGQNVTLSCEQNLNHDAMYWYRQDPGQGLRLIYYSQIVNDFQKGDIAEGYSVSREKKESFPLTVTSAQKNPTAFYLCASSRTGASPLHFGNGTRLTVT.

J is TRBJ1-5 and V is TRBV12-3 or TRBV12-4; D is uncertain. The CDR3 runs 13 residues. Deletions cut 0 bases from V and 5 bases from J, with 5 bases between. CDR3 nucleotides: TGTGCCAGCAGTTTAGCGGCAGATCAGCCCCAGCATTTT. Translating it yields CASSLAADQPQHF.

Only a few counts were recorded for this clone. V is TRBV4-2 and J is TRBJ1-5; D unresolved. Between the trimmed V and J ends, which lost 0 bases and 6 bases, there was a span of 12 bases. The CDR3 is 15 residues long. Germline loops: CDR1 LGHNA, CDR2 YNFKEQ. CDR3 sequence reads: CASSQDAVGGQPQHF. The CDR3 nucleotides are TGTGCCAGCAGCCAAGACGCTGTAGGCGGTCAGCCCCAGCATTTT.

The rearrangement links TRBV5-6 to TRBJ1-5; 7 bases agree with TRBD1. There are 14 residues in the CDR3. Germline CDR1 and CDR2: SGHDT and YYEEEE. Germline trimming cut 3 bases from V and 5 bases from J; bases unmatched to any gene: 5. This CDR3 is CASSSTGDYQPQHF. The DNA of the CDR3 is TGTGCCAGCAGCTCAACAGGGGACTATCAGCCCCAGCATTTT.

The V call is TRBV29-1, the J call TRBJ2-3, with 7 positions matching TRBD2. Germline V gene data show CDR1 as SQVTM and CDR2 as ANQGSEA. The CDR3 totals 13 residues. V lost 6 bases, J lost 4 bases, and 7 bases stayed unmatched. CDR3 protein: CSVQRGRADTQYF. The CDR3 DNA sequence: TGCAGCGTCCAACGGGGGAGGGCAGATACGCAGTATTTT.

This rearrangement joins TRBV3-1 (or the pseudogene TRBV3-2) to TRBJ2-7; D perhaps matches TRBD2 (5 bases). Germline V gene sequence: CDR1 LGHDT, CDR2 YNNKEL (reference sequence). V was trimmed by 4 bases and J by 0 bases, leaving 13 bases between them. The CDR3 contains 15 residues. Here the CDR3 reads CASSPYPGSSYEQYF. CDR3 bases: TGTGCCAGCAGCCCTTACCCGGGGTCCTCCTACGAGCAGTACTTC.

The chain employs TRBV30 and TRBJ1-2; TRBD1 matches 7 bases. The CDR3 sequence is 13 residues long. Germline values: CDR1 GTSNPN, CDR2 SVGIG (reference sequence). With 3 bases clipped from V and 7 bases from J, the junction kept 8 bases outside the gene matches. DNA for the CDR3: TGTGCCTGGAGCCGACAGGGTTTATTTGGCTACACCTTC. Translation gives CAWSRQGLFGYTF.

V gene TRBV6-5 combines with J gene TRBJ1-2; D call uncertain. CDR1 and CDR2 (germline): MNHEY, SVGAGI. The V gene lost 6 bases and the J gene lost 6 bases, with 5 bases spanning the gap. This CDR3 region has 10 residues. The CDR3 region has the DNA TGTGCCAGCAGGAGTAATGGCTACACCTTC. Translation gives CASRSNGYTF.

This chain connects TRBV4-2 to TRBJ1-5; D remains unclear. V was clipped by 0 bases and J by 9 bases, with 15 bases between them. The CDR3 consists of 15 residues. CDR1 and CDR2 from the germline V gene are LGHNA and YNFKEQ. CDR3 coding DNA: TGTGCCAGCAGCCAAGATCTGACTGGAGGATGGCCCCAGCATTTT. This gives the protein CASSQDLTGGWPQHF.